The 5 T cell receptor beta chains below were found in one sample sequenced in a study of T cell responses to AZD1222 COVID-19 vaccine. Clones were sequenced by immunoSEQ multiplex PCR, and TCRdb holds only the in-frame ones, with some missing. The table includes 95,000 to 100,000 clones, roughly 87% detected once. Sequencing used peripheral blood, obtained on day 0 of AZD1222 vaccination. The source of these receptors is an adult in good health.

The V gene is TRBV14, the J gene TRBJ2-1; no firm D call. V lost 1 base and J lost 4, with 5 bases in between. The CDR3 totals 13 residues. Germline CDR1 reads SGHDN; CDR2 reads FVKESK. The CDR3 DNA reads TGTGCCAGCAGCCAAGCTGTGTACAATGAGCAGTTCTTC. It yields the protein CASSQAVYNEQFF.

CDR3 coding DNA: TGTGCCAGCTCCCCGGGACCTAATGAAAAACTGTTTTTT. It yields the protein CASSPGPNEKLFF. V gene TRBV12-3 or TRBV12-4 combines with J gene TRBJ1-4; perhaps TRBD1 as D (5 bases). The ends were cut back, 8 bases at V and 3 bases at J, with 10 bases in the middle. The CDR3 has 13 amino acids.

The CDR3: CASSERGPYEQYF. CDR3 DNA: TGCGCCAGCAGTGAAAGGGGTCCCTACGAGCAGTACTTC. The chain has TRBV5-1 and TRBJ2-7; maybe TRBD1 (5 bases). The length of the CDR3 is 13 residues. The V end was cut by 5 bases, the J end by 2 bases, with 11 bases between. Per the germline V gene, CDR1 is SGHRS and CDR2 is YFSETQ.

The chain links TRBV7-3 to TRBJ2-7; 10 positions match TRBD2. Germline CDR1 SGHTA, CDR2 FQGTGA. V was pared by 1 base and J by 6 bases, with 9 bases of the junction left unmatched. CDR3 size: 16 residues. CDR3 bases: TGTGCCAGCAGCTTAAACCCGGCTAGCGGGAGTTCCGAGCAGTACTTC. Translating it yields CASSLNPASGSSEQYF.

The V and J genes are TRBV19 and TRBJ2-3, with 7 bases aligning to TRBD1. J lost 0 bases, V lost 6 bases, and 0 bases had no gene match. This CDR3 region has 13 residues. Germline lookup yields CDR1 LNHDA and CDR2 SQIVND (reference sequence). The CDR3: CASRGQSTDTQYF. The CDR3 region has the DNA TGTGCCAGTAGGGGACAGAGCACAGATACGCAGTATTTT.